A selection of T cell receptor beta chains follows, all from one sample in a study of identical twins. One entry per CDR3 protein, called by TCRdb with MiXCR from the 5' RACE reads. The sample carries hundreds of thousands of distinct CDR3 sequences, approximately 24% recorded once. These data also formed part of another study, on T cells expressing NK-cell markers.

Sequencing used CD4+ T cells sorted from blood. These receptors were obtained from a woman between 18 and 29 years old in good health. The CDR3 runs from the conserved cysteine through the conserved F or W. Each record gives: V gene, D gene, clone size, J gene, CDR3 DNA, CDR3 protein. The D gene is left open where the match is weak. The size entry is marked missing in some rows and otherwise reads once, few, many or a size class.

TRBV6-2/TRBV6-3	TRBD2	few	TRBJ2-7	TGTGCCAGCAGACCTAGCGGGAGCTCCTACGAGCAGTACTTC	CASRPSGSSYEQYF
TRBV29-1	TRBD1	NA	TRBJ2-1	TGCAGCGCCTCCCGACAGGGCCCCTACAATGAGCAGTTCTTC	CSASRQGPYNEQFF
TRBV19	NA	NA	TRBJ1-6	TGTGCCAGTAGTCCCGAGACTACGTTGCCCCTCCACTTT	CASSPETTLPLHF
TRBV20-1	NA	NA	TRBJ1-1	TGCAGTGGATCAACGAACACTGAAGCTTTCTTT	CSGSTNTEAFF
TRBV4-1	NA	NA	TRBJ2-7	TGCGCCAGCAGCCAAGGCGCGGCTTGGTACTACGAGCAGTACTTC	CASSQGAAWYYEQYF
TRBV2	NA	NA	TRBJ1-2	TGTGCCAGCAGTTCAGGCAGGTGGTATGGCTACACCTTC	CASSSGRWYGYTF
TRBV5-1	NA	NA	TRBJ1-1	TGCGCCAGCAGCTTCACAGGGAGGGTGAACACTGAAGCTTTCTTT	CASSFTGRVNTEAFF
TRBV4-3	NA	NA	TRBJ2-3	TGCGCCAGCAGCCAAGAGGTTAGCACAGATACGCAGTATTTT	CASSQEVSTDTQYF
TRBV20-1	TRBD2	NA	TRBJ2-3	TGCAGTGCAAGGGGCACTAGCGGGGTAGCAGATACGCAGTATTTT	CSARGTSGVADTQYF
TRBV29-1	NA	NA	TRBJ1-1	TGCAGCGTTCTGGTCGGCACTGAAGCTTTCTTT	CSVLVGTEAFF
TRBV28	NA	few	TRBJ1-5	TGTGCCAGCAGTTATGTCAGCAATCAGCCCCAGCATTTT	CASSYVSNQPQHF
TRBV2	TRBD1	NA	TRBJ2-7	TGTGCCAGCAGCCTAGAGACAGGGGACCACGAGCAGTACTTC	CASSLETGDHEQYF
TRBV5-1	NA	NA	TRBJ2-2	TGCGCCAGCAGCCTACCGGGCCCCACCGGGGAGCTGTTTTTT	CASSLPGPTGELFF
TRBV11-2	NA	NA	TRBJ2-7	TGTGCCAGCAGCTTATTACTCAGGGGCTCCTACGAGCAGTACTTC	CASSLLLRGSYEQYF
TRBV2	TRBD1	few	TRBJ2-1	TGTGCCAGTCGGACAGGGATTTTCAGTGAGCAGTTCTTC	CASRTGIFSEQFF
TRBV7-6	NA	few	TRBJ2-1	TGTGCCAGCAGCTCACCTAGCGGACAGGTCTACAATGAGCAGTTCTTC	CASSSPSGQVYNEQFF
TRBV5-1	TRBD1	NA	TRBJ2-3	TGCGCCAGCAGTTATACAGGGGGCGCAGATACGCAGTATTTT	CASSYTGGADTQYF
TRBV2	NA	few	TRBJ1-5	TGTGCCAGCAGCGCGACCCGAGATCAGCCCCAGCATTTT	CASSATRDQPQHF
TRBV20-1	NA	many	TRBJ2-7	TGCAGTGCTAGAGATACTTCTTCCGAGCAGTACTTC	CSARDTSSEQYF
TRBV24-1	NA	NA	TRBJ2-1	TGTGCCACCAGTCATAGGGGTTTTGAGCAGTTCTTC	CATSHRGFEQFF